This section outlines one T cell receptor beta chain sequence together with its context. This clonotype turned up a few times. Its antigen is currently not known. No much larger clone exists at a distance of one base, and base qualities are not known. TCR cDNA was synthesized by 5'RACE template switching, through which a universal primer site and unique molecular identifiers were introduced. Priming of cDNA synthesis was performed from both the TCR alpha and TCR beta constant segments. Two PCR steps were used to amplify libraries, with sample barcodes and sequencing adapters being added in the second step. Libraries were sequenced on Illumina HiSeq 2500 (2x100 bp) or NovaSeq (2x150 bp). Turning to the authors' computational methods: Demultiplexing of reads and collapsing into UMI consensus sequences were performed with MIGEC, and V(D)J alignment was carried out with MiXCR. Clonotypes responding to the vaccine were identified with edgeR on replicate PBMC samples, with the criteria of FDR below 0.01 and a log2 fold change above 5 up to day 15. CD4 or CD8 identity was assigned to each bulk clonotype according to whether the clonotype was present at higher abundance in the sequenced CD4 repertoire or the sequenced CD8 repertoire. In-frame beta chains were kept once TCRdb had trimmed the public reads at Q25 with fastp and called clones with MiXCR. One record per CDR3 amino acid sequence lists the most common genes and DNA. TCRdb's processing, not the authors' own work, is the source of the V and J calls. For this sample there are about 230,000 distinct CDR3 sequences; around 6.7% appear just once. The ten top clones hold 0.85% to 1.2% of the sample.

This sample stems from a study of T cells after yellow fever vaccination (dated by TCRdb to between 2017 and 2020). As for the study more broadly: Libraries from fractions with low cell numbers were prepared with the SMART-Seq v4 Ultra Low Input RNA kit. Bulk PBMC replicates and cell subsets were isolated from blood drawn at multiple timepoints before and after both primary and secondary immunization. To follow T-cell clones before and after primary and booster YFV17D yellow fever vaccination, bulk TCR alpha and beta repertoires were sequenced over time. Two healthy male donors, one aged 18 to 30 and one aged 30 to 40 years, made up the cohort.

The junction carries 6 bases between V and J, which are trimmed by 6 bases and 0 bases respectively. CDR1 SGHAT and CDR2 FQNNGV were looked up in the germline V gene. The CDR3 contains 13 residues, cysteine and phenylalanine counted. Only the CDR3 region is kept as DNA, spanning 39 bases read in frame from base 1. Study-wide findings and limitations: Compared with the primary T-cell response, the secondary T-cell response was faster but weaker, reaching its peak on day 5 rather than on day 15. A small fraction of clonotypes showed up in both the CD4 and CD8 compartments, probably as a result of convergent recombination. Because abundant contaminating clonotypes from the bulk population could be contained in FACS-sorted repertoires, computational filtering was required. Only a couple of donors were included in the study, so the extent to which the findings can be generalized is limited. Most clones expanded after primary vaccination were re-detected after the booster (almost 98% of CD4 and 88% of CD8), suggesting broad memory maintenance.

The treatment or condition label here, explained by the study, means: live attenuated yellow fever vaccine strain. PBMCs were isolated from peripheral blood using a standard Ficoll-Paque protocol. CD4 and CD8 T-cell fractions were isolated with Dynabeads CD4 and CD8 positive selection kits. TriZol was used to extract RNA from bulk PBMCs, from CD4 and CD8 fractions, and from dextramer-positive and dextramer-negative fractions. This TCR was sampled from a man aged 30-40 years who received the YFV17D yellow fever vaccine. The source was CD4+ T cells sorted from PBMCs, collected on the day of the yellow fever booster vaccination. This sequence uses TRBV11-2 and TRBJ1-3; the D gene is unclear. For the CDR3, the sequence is CASRINSGNTIYF. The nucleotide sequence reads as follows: TGTGCCAGCAGGATAAACTCTGGAAACACCATATATTTT.